This T cell receptor beta chain is from a study of T cells after yellow fever vaccination. For this clonotype: No antigen is known for it.

Study-wide points: A minor fraction of clonotypes spanned both CD4 and CD8 compartments.

Germline CDR1 and CDR2: MNHEY and SVGEGT. The CDR3 has 15 residues. J lost 5 bases, V lost 2 bases, and 8 bases had no gene match. Each CDR3 protein gets one entry after TCRdb re-called the 5' RACE reads with MiXCR. The table lists around 100,000 distinct CDR3 sequences, 6.5% to 9% of them singletons, with about 25% in the top ten. This clonotype originated in a man younger than 45 who received the YFV17D yellow fever vaccine. The chain combines TRBV6-2 or TRBV6-3 with TRBJ2-5; TRBD1 matches at 7 bases. Source: CD8+ T cells sorted from PBMCs, taken 45 days after the yellow fever booster vaccination. The CDR3 reads CASSYLQTGAETQYF. The CDR3 region has the DNA TGTGCCAGCAGTTACCTACAAACAGGGGCGGAGACCCAGTACTTC.